This is a list of T cell receptor beta chains from one sample in a study of a mutant IDH1 vaccine in newly diagnosed glioma. These TCRs are of unknown antigen specificity. Clones were read by immunoSEQ multiplex PCR, and TCRdb kept only the in-frame ones, dropping some. The sample lists fewer than 100,000 clones, roughly 91% occurring once. The sample was PBMCs, taken from a glioma patient whose treatment included an IDH1 peptide vaccine. These receptors were taken from a woman in her 50s with glioma. Each CDR3 is given with its conserved first and last residue. Each record gives: D gene, clone size, V gene, J gene, CDR3 protein, CDR3 DNA. The D gene is left open where the match is weak. Where a row states a size, it is once, few, many or the class of an expanded clone; other rows omit it.

d_gene: NA; abundance: NA; v_gene: TRBV9; j_gene: TRBJ2-7; CDR3aa: CASSVVPLQAYEQYF; CDR3nt: TGTGCCAGCAGCGTAGTTCCGCTTCAGGCCTACGAGCAGTACTTC
d_gene: TRBD1; abundance: NA; v_gene: TRBV28; j_gene: TRBJ2-1; CDR3aa: CASSLSRWGTGANEQFF; CDR3nt: TGTGCCAGCAGTCTGTCGAGATGGGGGACAGGGGCCAATGAGCAGTTCTTC
d_gene: NA; abundance: NA; v_gene: TRBV6-5; j_gene: TRBJ2-7; CDR3aa: CASTSTGGAYEQYF; CDR3nt: TGTGCCAGCACGTCGACAGGAGGAGCCTACGAGCAGTACTTC
d_gene: TRBD2; abundance: NA; v_gene: TRBV5-1; j_gene: TRBJ2-4; CDR3aa: CASSLGGGAKNIQYF; CDR3nt: TGCGCCAGCAGCTTGGGCGGGGGTGCCAAAAACATTCAGTACTTC
d_gene: TRBD1; abundance: NA; v_gene: TRBV13; j_gene: TRBJ2-7; CDR3aa: CASGKTRTGKSYEQYF; CDR3nt: TGTGCCAGCGGAAAGACCAGGACAGGAAAATCCTACGAGCAGTACTTC
d_gene: NA; abundance: NA; v_gene: TRBV11-2; j_gene: TRBJ2-1; CDR3aa: CASSLDGPYNEQFF; CDR3nt: TGTGCCAGCAGCTTAGACGGGCCCTACAATGAGCAGTTCTTC
d_gene: NA; abundance: NA; v_gene: TRBV28; j_gene: TRBJ1-4; CDR3aa: CASIRATNEKLFF; CDR3nt: TGTGCCAGTATCCGCGCAACTAATGAAAAACTGTTTTTT
d_gene: TRBD1; abundance: NA; v_gene: TRBV2; j_gene: TRBJ1-2; CDR3aa: CASSPGTGGYGYTF; CDR3nt: TGTGCCAGCAGTCCCGGGACAGGGGGCTATGGCTACACCTTC
d_gene: NA; abundance: NA; v_gene: TRBV7-8; j_gene: TRBJ2-7; CDR3aa: CASSYRTAYEQYF; CDR3nt: TGTGCCAGCAGCTACCGGACAGCCTACGAGCAGTACTTC
d_gene: NA; abundance: NA; v_gene: TRBV6-5; j_gene: TRBJ2-7; CDR3aa: CASSYSGGFVTYEQYF; CDR3nt: TGTGCCAGCAGTTACTCTGGGGGCTTCGTCACCTACGAGCAGTACTTC
d_gene: NA; abundance: once; v_gene: TRBV6-5; j_gene: TRBJ1-2; CDR3aa: CASSPTGLTYGYTF; CDR3nt: TGTGCCAGCAGTCCCACGGGACTGACTTATGGCTACACCTTC
d_gene: NA; abundance: NA; v_gene: TRBV9; j_gene: TRBJ1-6; CDR3aa: CASSPRAYENSPLHF; CDR3nt: TGTGCCAGCAGCCCCCGGGCCTATGAGAATTCACCCCTCCACTTT
d_gene: NA; abundance: NA; v_gene: TRBV18; j_gene: TRBJ1-1; CDR3aa: CASSPNGGLWTEAFF; CDR3nt: TGTGCCAGCTCACCAAACGGGGGGCTTTGGACTGAAGCTTTCTTT
d_gene: TRBD1; abundance: NA; v_gene: TRBV6-1; j_gene: TRBJ1-1; CDR3aa: CASSDDRDTEAFF; CDR3nt: TGTGCCAGCAGTGACGACAGGGACACTGAAGCTTTCTTT
d_gene: NA; abundance: NA; v_gene: TRBV11-2; j_gene: TRBJ2-2; CDR3aa: CASSLEAGLNTGELFF; CDR3nt: TGTGCCAGCAGCTTAGAGGCAGGATTGAACACCGGGGAGCTGTTTTTT
d_gene: TRBD1; abundance: NA; v_gene: TRBV23-1; j_gene: TRBJ2-1; CDR3aa: CASSQPGQAYNEQFF; CDR3nt: TGCGCCAGCAGTCAACCGGGACAGGCTTACAATGAGCAGTTCTTC
d_gene: NA; abundance: NA; v_gene: TRBV29-1; j_gene: TRBJ1-2; CDR3aa: CSVEGGGYYGYTF; CDR3nt: TGCAGCGTTGAAGGAGGGGGGTATTATGGCTACACCTTC
d_gene: NA; abundance: NA; v_gene: TRBV28; j_gene: TRBJ1-2; CDR3aa: CASSPVGDNSYGYTF; CDR3nt: TGTGCCAGCAGCCCCGTGGGGGATAACAGCTATGGCTACACCTTC
d_gene: NA; abundance: NA; v_gene: TRBV6-5; j_gene: TRBJ2-7; CDR3aa: CASSYPGYEQYF; CDR3nt: TGTGCCAGCAGTTACCCGGGCTACGAGCAGTACTTC
d_gene: NA; abundance: NA; v_gene: TRBV6-5; j_gene: TRBJ2-7; CDR3aa: CASSYHRGPSYEQYF; CDR3nt: TGTGCCAGCAGTTACCATAGGGGACCCTCCTACGAGCAGTACTTC
d_gene: TRBD2; abundance: NA; v_gene: TRBV7-2; j_gene: TRBJ2-2; CDR3aa: CASSSWTSGSGGELFF; CDR3nt: TGTGCCAGCAGCTCCTGGACTAGCGGGAGTGGGGGGGAGCTGTTTTTT
d_gene: NA; abundance: NA; v_gene: TRBV5-1; j_gene: TRBJ2-3; CDR3aa: CASSSGLSDRTQYF; CDR3nt: TGCGCCAGCAGCTCCGGACTGTCAGATAGGACGCAGTATTTT
d_gene: NA; abundance: NA; v_gene: TRBV7-8; j_gene: TRBJ2-2; CDR3aa: CASSLVGLWGKGTGELFF; CDR3nt: TGTGCCAGCAGCTTAGTGGGACTGTGGGGGAAGGGCACCGGGGAGCTGTTTTTT
d_gene: TRBD2; abundance: NA; v_gene: TRBV14; j_gene: TRBJ2-7; CDR3aa: CASSPTSVFFHEQYF; CDR3nt: TGTGCCAGCAGCCCGACTAGCGTTTTTTTCCACGAGCAGTACTTC
d_gene: TRBD2; abundance: NA; v_gene: TRBV5-1; j_gene: TRBJ2-7; CDR3aa: CASRWTSGHSYEQYF; CDR3nt: TGCGCCAGCAGATGGACTAGCGGCCACTCCTACGAGCAGTACTTC
d_gene: NA; abundance: few; v_gene: TRBV5-4; j_gene: TRBJ2-1; CDR3aa: CASSLGRNEQFF; CDR3nt: TGTGCCAGCAGCTTGGGTCGGAATGAGCAGTTCTTC